Below are 13 T cell receptor beta chains sequenced from a single sample in a study of monozygotic twins with inflammatory bowel disease. After re-calling the 5' RACE reads, TCRdb lists one entry per CDR3 protein, DNA absent. The table for this sample gives some 170,000 distinct CDR3 sequences. The sample comprised blood. The receptors here all came from a human donor with ulcerative colitis or Crohn's disease, or a healthy co-twin of an affected twin (not recorded which).

This sequence joins TRBV27 and TRBJ2-5; TCRdb selects TRBD2, and the lack of DNA leaves this call unchecked. CDR1 is MNHEY and CDR2 is SMNVEV in the germline V gene (reference sequence). This CDR3 has 17 residues. CDR3 sequence: CASSPRWSGSSQETQYF.

J is TRBJ2-7 and V is TRBV7-8; without DNA, the TCRdb call of TRBD2 cannot be checked. The CDR3 has 14 residues. Looked up from germline, CDR1 is SGHVS and CDR2 is FQNEAQ. CDR3 loop: CASTLYPAGYEQYF.

The chain couples TRBV18 to TRBJ2-5; the TCRdb D gene call, TRBD1, has no DNA to confirm it. The length of the CDR3 is 15 residues. Germline-derived CDR1 and CDR2 are KGHSH and LQKENI. CDR3 in amino acids: CASSIITGGVETQYF.

The CDR3 reads CASSYSGDEAFF. The chain has TRBV6-2 or TRBV6-3 and TRBJ1-1. This CDR3 is built from 12 residues. Germline V gene lookup returns CDR1 MNHEY and CDR2 SVGEGT.

The rearrangement links TRBV4-3 to TRBJ2-3; TCRdb proposes TRBD2, but this gene call is untestable without DNA. Germline V gene lookup returns CDR1 LGHNA and CDR2 YSLEER. The CDR3 extends over 16 amino acids. CDR3 in amino acids: CASSQDRASGMDTQYF.

V is TRBV3-1 and J is TRBJ2-1; as DNA is missing, the TRBD1 call by TCRdb cannot be tested. Germline loops: CDR1 LGHDT, CDR2 YNNKEL (reference sequence). This CDR3 has 14 amino acids. The CDR3 sequence: CASSPSGTPNEQFF.

V gene TRBV28 combines with J gene TRBJ2-2; lacking DNA, the TRBD2 call made by TCRdb goes unchecked. This CDR3 comprises 14 residues. In germline, CDR1 is MDHEN, CDR2 SYDVKM. This CDR3 reads CASRPGLNTGELFF. Using reference TRBV28 and TRBJ2-2 for the parts outside the CDR3, the full variable domain is DVKVTQSSRYLVKRTGEKVFLECVQDMDHENMFWYRQDPGLGLRLIYFSYDVKMKEKGDIPEGYSVSREKKERFSLILESASTNQTSMYLCASRPGLNTGELFFGEGSRLTVL.

The chain combines TRBV6-5 with TRBJ1-5; the D gene TCRdb calls, TRBD1, cannot be checked with no DNA. The CDR3 has 15 residues. Germline V CDR1 and CDR2: MNHEY, SVGAGI. The CDR3 sequence: CASSSSMGGAQPQHF.

The chain joins TRBV29-1 to TRBJ2-2; TCRdb calls TRBD1, which cannot be checked without DNA. The V gene's germline CDR1 is SQVTM and CDR2 ANQGSEA. The length of the CDR3 is 14 residues. Here the CDR3 reads CSVVPDRNTGELFF.

This chain links TRBV28 with TRBJ2-7; TCRdb's assignment of TRBD1 cannot be checked, as there is no DNA. The germline CDR1 and CDR2 sequences are MDHEN and SYDVKM. This CDR3 has 11 residues. CDR3: CASRTGLEQYF.

The gene calls are TRBV5-1 and TRBJ1-4; TCRdb outputs TRBD1, but without DNA this stays unchecked. The CDR3 is 15 residues long. Germline CDR1 and CDR2: SGHRS and YFSETQ. This CDR3 is CASSQDSPTNEKLFF.

The chain couples TRBV7-2 to TRBJ2-7. CDR1 and CDR2 from the germline V gene are SGHTA and FQGNSA. This CDR3 spans 15 amino acids. The CDR3 loop is CASSLPGRSSYEQYF.

The genes are TRBV5-1 and TRBJ2-2; TCRdb returns TRBD1, unconfirmable since there is no DNA. Germline loops: CDR1 SGHRS, CDR2 YFSETQ. This CDR3 spans 17 amino acids. CDR3 amino acids: CASSPYDGQGGTGELFF.